These 27 T cell receptor beta chains share one sample of origin, sequenced in a study of cytomegalovirus exposure and HLA in healthy donors (TCRdb year 2017). Library construction relied on the immunoSEQ multiplex PCR assay. A mixture of 60 forward primers for TCR Vbeta segments and 13 reverse primers for TCR Jbeta segments was used in the multiplex PCR. This is the immuneACCESS table as TCRdb keeps it, with only in-frame sequences that have V and J called. A part of the clones is gone; compared with another copy, unresolved V genes explain less than half, and the rest is unexplained. Within this sample are fewer than 120,000 clones, with roughly 78% of them counted one time only. The ten largest clones represent around 1.2% of the sample. Sequencing input: PBMCs. Receptors were obtained from a woman aged 25 to 39 in good health and CMV-seronegative.

The chain links TRBV10-2 to TRBJ2-3; 9 bases match TRBD1. The CDR3 is 15 residues long. The junction had 7 bases not matched to a gene; V was cut back by 5 bases and J by 4 bases. Germline assignment: CDR1 WSHSY and CDR2 SAAADI. CDR3 coding DNA: TGCGCCAGCAGTAGGCCGGGACAGGGAGCAGATACGCAGTATTTT. It is translated as CASSRPGQGADTQYF.

The J gene is TRBJ1-2, the V gene TRBV6-5; D call uncertain. Trimming left V 8 bases short and J 7 bases short, with 14 bases between. The germline V gene encodes CDR1 MNHEY and CDR2 SVGAGI. This CDR3 region has 12 residues. DNA for the CDR3: TGTGCCAGCGGGCGAGGGTACTCTGGCTACACCTTC. Its translation: CASGRGYSGYTF.

The gene calls are TRBV6-5 and TRBJ1-5; D may be TRBD1 (5 bases). The CDR3 loop spans 13 amino acids. V was clipped by 4 bases and J by 5 bases, with 9 bases between them. Germline V gives CDR1 MNHEY, CDR2 SVGAGI. CDR3 residues: CASSWGRDQPQHF. The DNA of the CDR3 is TGTGCCAGCAGTTGGGGCCGAGATCAGCCCCAGCATTTT.

The genes are TRBV30 and TRBJ2-2; tentative D call: TRBD2 (6 bases). Germline CDR1 is GTSNPN and CDR2 is SVGIG (reference sequence). V was shortened by 1 base and J by 8 bases, with 11 bases between the two germline ends. The CDR3 sequence is 13 residues long. CDR3 DNA sequence: TGTGCCTGGAGTGGACTAGTATCGGGGGAGCTGTTTTTT. Translating it yields CAWSGLVSGELFF.

The chain recombines TRBV7-2 with TRBJ1-1, with unresolved D. The CDR3 extends over 13 amino acids. The ends were cut back, 0 bases at V and 1 base at J, with 3 bases in the middle. The germline V gene has CDR1 SGHTA and CDR2 FQGNSA. CDR3 region: CASSLAWNTEAFF. CDR3 nucleotides: TGTGCCAGCAGCTTAGCCTGGAACACTGAAGCTTTCTTT.

Of note for this clone: Its ends do not fully match the called genes, so a read error is possible. This chain's CDR3 is CSAGDGETQYF. The CDR3 DNA is TGCAGTGCTGGAGACGGGGAGACCCAGTACTTC. The V and J genes are TRBV20-1 and TRBJ2-5; D unresolved. The germline CDR1 and CDR2 sequences are DFQATT and SNEGSKA (reference sequence). CDR3 size: 11 residues.

The chain combines TRBV28 with TRBJ2-7; maybe TRBD1 (6 bases). Between the trimmed V and J ends, which lost 4 bases and 6 bases, there was a span of 19 bases. Germline values: CDR1 MDHEN, CDR2 SYDVKM. This CDR3 contains 15 residues. The CDR3 reads CASSWPRRTAPEQYF. CDR3 bases: TGTGCCAGCAGTTGGCCCCGACGGACAGCTCCCGAGCAGTACTTC.

The chain uses TRBV29-1 and TRBJ2-5, with TRBD2 matching over 9 bases. Germline CDR1 SQVTM, CDR2 ANQGSEA. The CDR3 sequence is 16 residues long. The V segment lost 4 bases and the J segment 5 bases; nucleotides outside the gene matches: 14. This CDR3 is CSVVGLAGSTWETQYF. CDR3 DNA sequence: TGCAGCGTTGTAGGGCTAGCGGGGAGTACCTGGGAGACCCAGTACTTC.

In DNA, the CDR3 is TGCGCCAGCAGCCAAGGACAGGGCAATAGGCAGCCCCAGCATTTT. Translation gives CASSQGQGNRQPQHF. The rearrangement links TRBV4-1 to TRBJ1-5, with 7 bases aligning to TRBD1. The CDR3 sequence is 15 residues long. V was clipped by 1 base and J by 7 bases; unmatched bases: 7. The V gene's germline CDR1 is MGHRA and CDR2 YSYEKL.

The chain links TRBV25-1 to TRBJ1-1; 8 positions match TRBD1. The CDR3 spans 15 residues. Germline CDR1 reads MGHDK; CDR2 reads SYGVNS. V lost 1 base to trimming and J lost 3 bases; unmatched junction nucleotides: 4. CDR3 DNA sequence: TGTGCCAGCAGTGAATCGGACAGGGTAGACACTGAAGCTTTCTTT. This sequence encodes CASSESDRVDTEAFF.

The genes are TRBV11-3 and TRBJ2-1; D unresolved. The CDR3 totals 11 residues. In germline, CDR1 is SGHNT, CDR2 YENEEA. Trimming took 2 bases from V and 9 from J, leaving 5 bases between them. The CDR3 DNA reads TGTGCCAGCAGCTTATCGGGTGAGCAGTTCTTC. Protein: CASSLSGEQFF.

The V and J genes are TRBV2 and TRBJ2-7, with TRBD1 matching 8 bases. The germline gives CDR1 SNHLY, CDR2 FYNNEI. The junction had 9 bases not matched to a gene; V was cut back by 6 bases and J by 2 bases. The CDR3 totals 15 residues. CDR3 protein: CASRERTGLAYEQYF. The CDR3 coding sequence is TGTGCCAGCAGGGAACGGACAGGGCTAGCCTACGAGCAGTACTTC.

In DNA form, the CDR3 reads TGTGCCAGCGGACAGGGGTGGTACGAGCAGTACTTC. Translating it yields CASGQGWYEQYF. This chain links TRBV19 with TRBJ2-7, with TRBD1 identical over 9 bases. Germline CDR1 reads LNHDA; CDR2 reads SQIVND (reference sequence). The CDR3 length is 12 residues. The V and J ends lost 9 bases and 4 bases, in that order; junction bases with no gene match: 4.

The V call is TRBV13, the J call TRBJ2-7; D is undetermined. The germline V gene has CDR1 PRHDT and CDR2 FYEKMQ (reference sequence). V gave up 1 base and J gave up 3 bases, with 7 bases separating them. The CDR3 spans 13 residues. The CDR3 DNA follows: TGTGCCAGCAGCTTAGTGGGCAGCTACGAGCAGTACTTC. Translated: CASSLVGSYEQYF.

This clone was seen a single time. The chain combines TRBV25-1 with TRBJ2-5; 10 nucleotides agree with TRBD1. Germline-derived CDR1 and CDR2 are MGHDK and SYGVNS. The CDR3 runs 14 residues. After removal of 10 bases from V and 4 bases from J, the junction contained 9 bases not matched to a gene. CDR3 in DNA: TGTGCCACTTCCGGGACAGGGGTGGGAGAGACCCAGTACTTC. Translating it yields CATSGTGVGETQYF.

The V gene is TRBV27, the J gene TRBJ2-5, with TRBD2 matching 12 bases. V shed 6 bases and J 5 bases; nucleotides not matched to a gene: 7. From germline, CDR1 is MNHEY and CDR2 SMNVEV (reference sequence). The CDR3 is 15 amino acids. CDR3 sequence: CASRPLAGGRETQYF. CDR3 nucleotides: TGTGCCAGCAGGCCCCTAGCGGGGGGGCGGGAGACCCAGTACTTC.

V is TRBV15 and J is TRBJ2-4; 7 bases are a match to TRBD2. Germline trimming cut 5 bases from V and 8 bases from J; bases unmatched to any gene: 12. The CDR3 extends over 15 amino acids. Germline CDR1 is LNHNV and CDR2 is YYDKDF (reference sequence). The CDR3 reads CATSSPGGPRDIQYF. In DNA, the CDR3 is TGTGCCACCAGCTCTCCGGGGGGTCCAAGGGACATTCAGTACTTC.

This chain uses TRBV4-3 with TRBJ2-5; tentatively, D is TRBD2 (5 bases). V was clipped by 0 bases and J by 5 bases, with 13 bases between them. The V gene's germline CDR1 is LGHNA and CDR2 YSLEER. CDR3 length: 15 residues. The CDR3 bases are TGCGCCAGCAGCCAAGAATCTGGGGAGTTGGAGACCCAGTACTTC. It codes for CASSQESGELETQYF.

In the case of this clone: The sample contains more than one DNA sequence encoding this CDR3. J is TRBJ2-7 and V is TRBV28; 7 positions match TRBD2. Germline CDR1 MDHEN, CDR2 SYDVKM. This CDR3 is 14 amino acids long. J lost 3 bases, V lost 2 bases, and 4 bases had no gene match. For the CDR3, the DNA is TGTGCCAGCAGTTTAACGGGGGGAAGCTACGAGCAGTACTTC. This translates into CASSLTGGSYEQYF.

The rearrangement links TRBV5-6 to TRBJ1-4; 7 bases map to TRBD1. Germline V lookup: CDR1 SGHDT, CDR2 YYEEEE. V was pared by 4 bases and J by 8 bases, with 8 bases of the junction left unmatched. This CDR3 is built from 14 residues. The CDR3 reads CASSPLTGREKLFF. The CDR3 DNA reads TGTGCCAGCAGCCCTCTGACAGGGCGCGAAAAACTGTTTTTT.

The chain is built from TRBV7-8 and TRBJ2-6; 13 nucleotides agree with TRBD2. Looked up from germline, CDR1 is SGHVS and CDR2 is FQNEAQ. This CDR3 has 18 residues. With V trimmed by 4 bases and J by 0 bases, 3 bases remained unmatched. The CDR3 region has the DNA TGTGCCAGCAGCTGGGGACTAGCGGGGAGCTCTGGGGCCAACGTCCTGACTTTC. Protein: CASSWGLAGSSGANVLTF. Combining the CDR3 with reference TRBV7-8 and TRBJ2-6 gives the whole variable domain GAGVSQSPRYKVAKRGQDVALRCDPISGHVSLFWYQQALGQGPEFLTYFQNEAQLDKSGLPSDRFFAERPEGSVSTLKIQRTQQEDSAVYLCASSWGLAGSSGANVLTFGAGSRLTVL.

The V call is TRBV6-4, the J call TRBJ2-3; possibly TRBD1 for D (6 bases). In germline, CDR1 is MRHNA, CDR2 SNTAGT. CDR3 length: 13 amino acids. Trimming took 2 bases from V and 3 from J, leaving 6 bases between them. The CDR3 region is CASSDGTTDTQYF. The CDR3 DNA follows: TGTGCCAGCAGTGACGGGACAACAGATACGCAGTATTTT.

This clone was seen a single time. The CDR3 is CASSERGSRGWMGEQYF. The CDR3, as DNA: TGTGCCAGCAGTGAGAGGGGGTCAAGGGGGTGGATGGGGGAGCAGTACTTC. V and J are TRBV6-1 and TRBJ2-7, with D perhaps matching TRBD1 (6 bases). Trimming removed 3 bases from V and 7 bases from J, with 25 bases in between. CDR3 length: 17 residues. Germline V lookup: CDR1 MNHNS, CDR2 SASEGT.

The rearrangement uses TRBV25-1 and TRBJ1-1; 8 bases are shared with TRBD1. The CDR3 is 14 residues long. V was clipped by 3 bases and J by 5 bases; unmatched bases: 5. Germline lookup yields CDR1 MGHDK and CDR2 SYGVNS. The CDR3 here is CASSDAGGRTEAFF. CDR3 DNA: TGTGCCAGCAGTGACGCAGGGGGCCGAACTGAAGCTTTCTTT.

The chain combines TRBV7-8 with TRBJ1-6; no reliable D call. Looked up from germline, CDR1 is SGHVS and CDR2 is FQNEAQ. Trimming left V 4 bases short and J 3 bases short, with 10 bases between. This CDR3 is 15 amino acids long. CDR3 coding DNA: TGTGCCAGCAGCTCTAGCCTGGTCTATAATTCACCCCTCCACTTT. Protein product: CASSSSLVYNSPLHF.

This clone was counted between two and nine times. The CDR3 loop is CASSEALGGGLSNQPQHF. The CDR3 DNA sequence: TGTGCCAGCAGTGAAGCGCTTGGGGGGGGCCTAAGCAATCAGCCCCAGCATTTT. The chain carries TRBV2 and TRBJ1-5; a possible D gene is TRBD1 (6 bases). Per the germline V gene, CDR1 is SNHLY and CDR2 is FYNNEI. Trimming removed 0 bases at V and 1 base at J, with 16 bases between. There are 18 residues in the CDR3.

This clone appeared a single time. The V and J genes are TRBV29-1 and TRBJ2-3, with D tentatively TRBD2 (6 bases). The CDR3 length is 12 residues. Trimming shortened V by 8 bases and J by 5 bases, and 14 bases separated the two germline ends. CDR1 is SQVTM, CDR2 ANQGSEA, per germline. The CDR3 coding sequence is TGCAGCCCTCTCCTGCGGGGAGATACGCAGTATTTT. As protein: CSPLLRGDTQYF.